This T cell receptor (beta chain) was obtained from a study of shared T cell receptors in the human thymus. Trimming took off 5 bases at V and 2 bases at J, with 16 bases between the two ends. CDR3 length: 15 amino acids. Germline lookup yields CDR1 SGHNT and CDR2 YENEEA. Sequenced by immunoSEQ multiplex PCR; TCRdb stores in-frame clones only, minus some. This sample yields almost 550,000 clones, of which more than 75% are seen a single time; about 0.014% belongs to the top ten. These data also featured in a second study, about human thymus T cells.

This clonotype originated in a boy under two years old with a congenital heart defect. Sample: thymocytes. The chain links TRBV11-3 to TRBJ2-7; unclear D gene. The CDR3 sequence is CASSTSSAAPYEQYF. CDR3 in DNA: TGTGCCAGCAGCACCTCTAGTGCCGCACCCTACGAGCAGTACTTC.